This entry lists 24 T cell receptor beta chains sequenced from one sample in a study of CD8+CD57+ T cells in acquired aplastic anemia. Genomic DNA, the template, was used for profiling of the TCR beta VDJ and CDR3. TCRdb called the reads again in MiXCR, with one record for every CDR3 protein. This table holds under 200,000 distinct CDR3 sequences, just under 45% found once. Material for sequencing was sorted CD4+, CD8+, or CD8+CD57+ T cells (not recorded which) from PBMCs. These receptors came from a human donor in good health.

The chain carries TRBV5-1 and TRBJ1-5, with D uncertain. Germline V CDR1 and CDR2: SGHRS, YFSETQ. V shed 0 bases and J shed 7 bases, with 11 bases lying between them. The length of the CDR3 is 14 residues. CDR3 loop: CASSLEADSQPQHF. CDR3 in DNA: TGCGCCAGCAGCTTGGAAGCGGATTCCCAGCCCCAGCATTTT. The full variable domain, in which reference TRBV5-1 and TRBJ1-5 provide the parts outside the CDR3, is KAGVTQTPRYLIKTRGQQVTLSCSPISGHRSVSWYQQTPGQGLQFLFEYFSETQRNKGNFPGRFSGRQFSNSRSEMNVSTLELGDSALYLCASSLEADSQPQHFGDGTRLSIL.

This clonotype was seen at least ten times. The chain is built from TRBV5-1 and TRBJ1-3; no definite D call. The CDR3 loop spans 13 amino acids. V lost 4 bases and J 0 bases, leaving 5 bases between the germline ends. From germline, CDR1 is SGHRS and CDR2 YFSETQ. CDR3 amino acids: CASSRDSGNTIYF. For the CDR3, the DNA is TGCGCCAGCAGCCGCGACTCTGGAAACACCATATATTTT.

The chain uses TRBV7-2 and TRBJ2-1, with D perhaps TRBD1 (6 bases). Germline CDR1 and CDR2: SGHTA and FQGNSA. With 3 bases removed from V and 9 bases from J, the gap between germline ends came to 12 bases. The CDR3 loop spans 13 amino acids. CDR3 region: CASSFRQESEQFF. For the CDR3, the DNA is TGTGCCAGCAGCTTTCGACAGGAAAGTGAGCAGTTCTTC.

The CDR3 DNA follows: TGTGCCACCAGTGAAGCCACTTTTGGCTCCTACAATGAGCAGTTCTTC. Translated, it gives CATSEATFGSYNEQFF. V usage is TRBV24-1 and J usage is TRBJ2-1, with D unresolved. CDR1 and CDR2 (germline): KGHDR, SFDVKD. Between the trimmed V and J ends, which lost 4 bases and 0 bases, there was a span of 12 bases. This CDR3 comprises 16 residues.

The chain carries TRBV2 and TRBJ2-1, with a possible D match to TRBD1 (6 bases). Trimming shortened V by 6 bases and J by 10 bases, and 13 bases separated the two germline ends. From germline, CDR1 is SNHLY and CDR2 FYNNEI. The CDR3 is made up of 12 amino acids. The CDR3 sequence is CASRNTGTEQFF. For the CDR3, the DNA is TGTGCCAGCAGGAATACAGGGACGGAGCAGTTCTTC.

J is TRBJ2-5 and V is TRBV20-1, with D possibly called TRBD1 or TRBD2 (5 bases each). The CDR3 runs to 16 residues. CDR1 is DFQATT, CDR2 SNEGSKA, per germline (reference sequence). The ends were cut back, 3 bases at V and 4 bases at J, with 21 bases in the middle. CDR3 nucleotide sequence: TGCAGTGCTAGGAACAGCGATAGCGTGGGGACAGAGACCCAGTACTTC. Protein sequence: CSARNSDSVGTETQYF.

The rearrangement joins TRBV30 to TRBJ1-1, with D possibly matching TRBD1 (5 bases). The V gene's germline CDR1 is GTSNPN and CDR2 SVGIG (reference sequence). V shed 0 bases and J shed 5 bases, with 25 bases lying between them. The CDR3 contains 18 residues. CDR3 in amino acids: CAWSVRSWQGRVRTEAFF. In nucleotides, the CDR3 is TGTGCCTGGAGTGTACGGTCGTGGCAGGGCCGAGTGAGAACTGAAGCTTTCTTT.

V gene TRBV24-1 combines with J gene TRBJ2-3; D call uncertain. The length of the CDR3 is 11 residues. Per the germline V gene, CDR1 is KGHDR and CDR2 is SFDVKD. The V and J ends lost 9 bases and 5 bases respectively, with 8 bases between them. CDR3: CATEGGDTQYF. In DNA form, the CDR3 reads TGTGCCACCGAAGGTGGAGATACGCAGTATTTT.

Many counts were recorded for this clonotype. V and J are TRBV6-1 and TRBJ1-4, with D unresolved. Trimming shortened V by 6 bases and J by 0 bases, and 11 bases separated the two germline ends. Germline CDR1 MNHNS, CDR2 SASEGT. This CDR3 has 15 residues. The CDR3 nucleotides read TGTGCCAGCAGACCCGGGATATCAACTAATGAAAAACTGTTTTTT. This translates into CASRPGISTNEKLFF.

This clonotype has a count of ten or more. This chain links TRBV30 with TRBJ1-6, with D possibly being TRBD1 (5 bases). This CDR3 is built from 15 residues. Germline CDR1 is GTSNPN and CDR2 is SVGIG (reference sequence). Trimming took 1 base from V and 5 from J, leaving 12 bases between them. The CDR3: CAWSDRQLHNSPLHF. CDR3 DNA sequence: TGTGCCTGGAGTGACCGACAGCTTCATAATTCACCCCTCCACTTT.

This clonotype turned up a few times. The junction shows a germline mismatch at one end, possibly a read error. V and J are TRBV10-3 and TRBJ2-7; D gene unclear. The CDR3 length is 15 residues. The germline gives CDR1 ENHRY, CDR2 SYGVKD. This CDR3 is CASSLRAAYPYEQYF. The CDR3 DNA is TGTGCCAGCAGTTTACGGGCAGCTTACCCCTACGAGCAGTACTTC.

The chain uses TRBV7-3 and TRBJ1-1, with D hard to call. From germline, CDR1 is SGHTA and CDR2 FQGTGA. There are 13 residues in the CDR3. The germline V and J ends were trimmed by 3 bases and 4 bases, with 9 bases remaining between them. CDR3 in DNA: TGTGCCAGCAGCTTCTCGGACGGCACTGAAGCTTTCTTT. This translates into CASSFSDGTEAFF.

In this sample, this clonotype turned up once. At one boundary the junction diverges from the germline segment, which might be a read error. The chain recombines TRBV20-1 with TRBJ2-2; D call uncertain. This CDR3 has 16 amino acids. CDR1 and CDR2 (germline): DFQATT, SNEGSKA (reference sequence). The CDR3 DNA sequence: TGCAGCGCTAGAGATCGCGGTGGCTGTCACACCGGGGAGCTGTTTTTT. This sequence encodes CSARDRGGCHTGELFF.

In this sample, this clonotype turned up many times. The rearrangement links TRBV12-3 or TRBV12-4 to TRBJ1-5, with D perhaps TRBD1 (5 bases). Deletions cut 7 bases from V and 0 bases from J, with 13 bases between. There are 15 residues in the CDR3. The CDR3 coding sequence is TGTGCCAGCACAAGGGACGGCAATAGCAATCAGCCCCAGCATTTT. This gives the protein CASTRDGNSNQPQHF.

V gene TRBV7-8 combines with J gene TRBJ2-1; D gene uncertain. CDR3 size: 16 residues. Trimming took 5 bases from V and 5 from J, leaving 19 bases between them. The V gene's germline CDR1 is SGHVS and CDR2 FQNEAQ. Here the CDR3 DNA reads TGTGCCAGCAGCCCCCGCCTGGAGATGCGCAACAATGAGCAGTTCTTC. This encodes CASSPRLEMRNNEQFF.

The chain links TRBV30 to TRBJ1-1; D gene unclear. The CDR3 loop spans 15 amino acids. From germline, CDR1 is GTSNPN and CDR2 SVGIG (reference sequence). Trimming took 0 bases from V and 1 from J, leaving 12 bases between them. The CDR3 DNA follows: TGTGCCTGGAGTGTTGCCGGTTCGGCGAACACTGAAGCTTTCTTT. Translating it yields CAWSVAGSANTEAFF.

The rearrangement links TRBV6-1 to TRBJ1-5; the D is unclear. This CDR3 is 16 amino acids long. Germline CDR1 and CDR2: MNHNS and SASEGT. Trimming cost V 6 bases and J 2 bases, with 17 bases left between them. The CDR3 DNA reads TGTGCCAGCAGCGTATTAAGGGCGGAGGGCAATCAGCCCCAGCATTTT. It encodes CASSVLRAEGNQPQHF.

The gene calls are TRBV10-3 and TRBJ2-7; 9 bases align to TRBD1. Germline V gives CDR1 ENHRY, CDR2 SYGVKD. The V segment lost 6 bases and the J segment 6 bases; nucleotides outside the gene matches: 9. This CDR3 region has 14 residues. This CDR3 reads CAIRTGGGTSEQYF. In nucleotides, the CDR3 is TGTGCCATCAGGACAGGGGGAGGGACGTCCGAGCAGTACTTC.

This chain links TRBV25-1 with TRBJ2-6; D uncertain. Deletions cut 5 bases from V and 4 bases from J, with 12 bases between. This CDR3 spans 15 amino acids. Germline assignment: CDR1 MGHDK and CDR2 SYGVNS. For the CDR3, the DNA is TGTGCCAGCAGTAGCCTCAGCAAGGGGGCCAACGTCCTGACTTTC. Translating gives CASSSLSKGANVLTF. Looking up the rest from reference TRBV25-1 and TRBJ2-6 gives the full variable domain: EADIYQTPRYLVIGTGKKITLECSQTMGHDKMYWYQQDPGMELHLIHYSYGVNSTEKGDLSSESTVSRIRTEHFPLTLESARPSHTSQYLCASSSLSKGANVLTFGAGSRLTVL.

The J gene is TRBJ1-1, the V gene TRBV25-1, with D possibly matching TRBD1 (6 bases). The CDR3 has 12 residues. Trimming cost V 8 bases and J 10 bases, with 17 bases left between them. Per germline, CDR1 MGHDK and CDR2 SYGVNS. The CDR3 nucleotides are TGTGCCAGCGGGGAGAGGACAGCCCTAGCTTTCTTT. As protein: CASGERTALAFF.

This clonotype has at least ten counts. V is TRBV4-2 and J is TRBJ2-3; no firm D call. The CDR3 runs to 13 residues. Germline V lookup: CDR1 LGHNA, CDR2 YNFKEQ. V shed 0 bases and J shed 4 bases, with 5 bases lying between them. This chain's CDR3 is CASSQDPADTQYF. The CDR3 DNA sequence: TGTGCCAGCAGCCAAGATCCCGCAGATACGCAGTATTTT.

This clonotype has just a few counts. The V call is TRBV20-1, the J call TRBJ2-3; a possible D gene is TRBD2 (5 bases). CDR3 length equals 13 residues. CDR1 is DFQATT and CDR2 is SNEGSKA in the germline V gene (reference sequence). The ends were cut back, 1 base at V and 4 bases at J, with 9 bases in the middle. CDR3 bases: TGCAGTGCTAGAGGCGGGTTGGCAGATACGCAGTATTTT. Its translation is CSARGGLADTQYF.

The chain links TRBV24-1 to TRBJ2-5; tentative D call: TRBD2 (5 bases). CDR1 is KGHDR and CDR2 is SFDVKD in the germline V gene. The CDR3 sequence is 13 residues long. The V end was cut by 8 bases, the J end by 7 bases, with 16 bases between. DNA for the CDR3: TGTGCCACCATTGGAGGTAGCGAAGGGACCCAGTACTTC. Residues: CATIGGSEGTQYF.

This clonotype was seen repeatedly, ten times or more. The CDR3 protein is CAIRGGFGVPGEAFF. In DNA form, the CDR3 reads TGTGCCATCAGGGGGGGTTTTGGGGTCCCGGGGGAAGCTTTCTTT. This chain joins TRBV10-3 and TRBJ1-1; D might be TRBD1 (5 bases). Germline lookup yields CDR1 ENHRY and CDR2 SYGVKD. This CDR3 has 15 residues. Trimming pared 6 bases from V and 8 bases from J, leaving 22 bases between.